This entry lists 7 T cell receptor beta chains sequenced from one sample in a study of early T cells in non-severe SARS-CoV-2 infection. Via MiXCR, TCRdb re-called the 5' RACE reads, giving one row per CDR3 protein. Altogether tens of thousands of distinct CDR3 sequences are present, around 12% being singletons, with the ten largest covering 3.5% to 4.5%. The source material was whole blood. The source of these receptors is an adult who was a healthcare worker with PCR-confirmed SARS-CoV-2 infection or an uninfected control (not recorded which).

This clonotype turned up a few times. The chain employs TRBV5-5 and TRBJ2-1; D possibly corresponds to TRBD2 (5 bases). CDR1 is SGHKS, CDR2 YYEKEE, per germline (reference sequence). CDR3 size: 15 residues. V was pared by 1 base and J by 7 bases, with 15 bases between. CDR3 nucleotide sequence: TGTGCCAGCAGCTTGAGGGTCTCCGGGGTGAATGAGCAGTTCTTC. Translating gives CASSLRVSGVNEQFF. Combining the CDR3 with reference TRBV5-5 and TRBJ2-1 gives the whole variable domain DAGVTQSPTHLIKTRGQQVTLRCSPISGHKSVSWYQQVLGQGPQFIFQYYEKEERGRGNFPDRFSARQFPNYSSELNVNALLLGDSALYLCASSLRVSGVNEQFFGPGTRLTVL.

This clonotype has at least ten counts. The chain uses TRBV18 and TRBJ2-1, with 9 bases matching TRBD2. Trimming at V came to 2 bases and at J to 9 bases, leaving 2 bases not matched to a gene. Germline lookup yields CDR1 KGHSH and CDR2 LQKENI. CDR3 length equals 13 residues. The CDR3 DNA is TGTGCCAGCTCACCAGCACTAGCGGGTGAGCAGTTCTTC. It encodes CASSPALAGEQFF.

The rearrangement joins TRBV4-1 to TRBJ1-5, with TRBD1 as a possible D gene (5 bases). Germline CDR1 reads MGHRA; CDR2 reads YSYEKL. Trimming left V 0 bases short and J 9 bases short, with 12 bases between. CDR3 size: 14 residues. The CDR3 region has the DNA TGCGCCAGCAGCCAAGATCGCGGGACCAGGCCCCAGCATTTT. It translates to CASSQDRGTRPQHF.

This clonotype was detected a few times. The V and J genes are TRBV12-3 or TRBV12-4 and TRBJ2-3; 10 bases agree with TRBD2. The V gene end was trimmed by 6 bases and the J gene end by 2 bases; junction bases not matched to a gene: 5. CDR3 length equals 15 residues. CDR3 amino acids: CASSLTSGHTDTQYF. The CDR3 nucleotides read TGTGCCAGCAGCCTGACTAGCGGGCACACAGATACGCAGTATTTT.

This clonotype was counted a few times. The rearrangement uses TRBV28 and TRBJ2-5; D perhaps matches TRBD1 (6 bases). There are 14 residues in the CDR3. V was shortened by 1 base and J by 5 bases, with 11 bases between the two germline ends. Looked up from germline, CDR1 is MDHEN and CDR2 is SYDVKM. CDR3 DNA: TGTGCCAGCAGTTTATCGAACAGGGTTGAGACCCAGTACTTC. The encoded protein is CASSLSNRVETQYF.

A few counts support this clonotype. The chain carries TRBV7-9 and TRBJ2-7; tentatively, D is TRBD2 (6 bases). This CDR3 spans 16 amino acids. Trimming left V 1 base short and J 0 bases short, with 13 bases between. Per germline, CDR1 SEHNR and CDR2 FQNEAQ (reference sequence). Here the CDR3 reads CASSLVGGTSSYEQYF. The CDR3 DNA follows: TGTGCCAGCAGCTTAGTGGGCGGGACGAGCTCCTACGAGCAGTACTTC.

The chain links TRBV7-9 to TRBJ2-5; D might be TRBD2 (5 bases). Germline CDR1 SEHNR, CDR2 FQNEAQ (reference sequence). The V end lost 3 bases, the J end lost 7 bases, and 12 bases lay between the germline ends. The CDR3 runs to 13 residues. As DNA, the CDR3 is TGTGCCAGCAGCTTCGACCCGGCGGGGACCCAGTACTTC. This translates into CASSFDPAGTQYF.